This T cell receptor (beta chain) was found in a study of shared clonotypes between healthy human individuals. As for the study in general: Per-donor plates numbered three CD4 naive, three CD4 memory, two CD8 naive and one CD8 memory.

CDR1 and CDR2 from the germline V gene are MNHNY and SVGAGI (reference sequence). The V gene end was trimmed by 7 bases and the J gene end by 2 bases; junction bases not matched to a gene: 8. The CDR3 is made up of 15 amino acids. The count of this clone is one. Its antigen is currently unknown. Data came from immunoSEQ multiplex PCR; TCRdb stores just in-frame clones and leaves some out. The data hold 650,000 to 800,000 clones, with roughly two thirds observed a single time. Study results and limitations: Compared with memory subsets, naive subsets generally had larger estimated richness. Clonotypes shared by all four donors outscored non-shared clonotypes in generation probability.

Sequencing was carried out using memory CD4+ T cells sorted from blood. Indicated subset: CD45RA-negative fraction. The chain uses TRBV6-6 and TRBJ1-5, with 7 bases fitting TRBD1. The source of this sequence is a woman aged 30 to 39 in good health. The CDR3 is CASILGQVGNQPQHF. The CDR3 bases are TGTGCCAGCATCTTAGGACAGGTAGGCAATCAGCCCCAGCATTTT.